This entry lists 15 T cell receptor beta chains sequenced from one sample in a study of cytomegalovirus exposure and HLA in healthy donors. This PCR relied on a set of 60 Vbeta primers and 13 Jbeta primers. The protocol was immunoSEQ multiplex PCR, while the TCRdb copy is restricted to in-frame clones and leaves out a portion. The repertoire consists of around 170,000 clones, with about three quarters occurring once and the leading ten covering 1.5% to 2%. Sequencing input: PBMCs. Receptors were obtained from a man younger than 30 in good health and CMV-seronegative.

The chain is built from TRBV28 and TRBJ1-2; D is undetermined. Germline loops: CDR1 MDHEN, CDR2 SYDVKM. Trimming left V 2 bases short and J 2 bases short, with 15 bases between. The CDR3 covers 16 residues. CDR3 sequence: CASSLGRSSGNYGYTF. In nucleotides, the CDR3 is TGTGCCAGCAGTTTAGGACGATCATCGGGGAACTATGGCTACACCTTC.

The CDR3 DNA reads as TGTGCCAGCAGTCCCCCGACAGGCCGCTATGGCTACACCTTC. This codes for CASSPPTGRYGYTF. This rearrangement joins TRBV28 to TRBJ1-2, with D possibly matching TRBD1 (6 bases). This CDR3 is 14 amino acids long. The germline V gene encodes CDR1 MDHEN and CDR2 SYDVKM. Trimming removed 5 bases at V and 4 bases at J, with 14 bases between.

The rearrangement uses TRBV5-1 and TRBJ2-6; a weak D match, TRBD1 (5 bases). The V gene lost 4 bases and the J gene lost 0 bases, with 11 bases spanning the gap. Germline V gene data show CDR1 as SGHRS and CDR2 as YFSETQ. There are 16 residues in the CDR3. As DNA, the CDR3 is TGCGCCAGCAGCCCTAGACAGTCCTCTGGGGCCAACGTCCTGACTTTC. This gives the protein CASSPRQSSGANVLTF.

CDR3 coding DNA: TGTGCCAGCAGTGAATACCCCAAGGACAGGGGCACAGATACGCAGTATTTT. This encodes CASSEYPKDRGTDTQYF. The gene calls are TRBV25-1 and TRBJ2-3; 8 nucleotides line up with TRBD1. The V and J ends lost 0 bases and 1 base, in that order; junction bases with no gene match: 6. Per the germline V gene, CDR1 is MGHDK and CDR2 is SYGVNS. This CDR3 contains 17 residues.

The chain joins TRBV19 to TRBJ2-7; possible D gene TRBD1, 6 bases. CDR3 length equals 12 residues. The germline V gene has CDR1 LNHDA and CDR2 SQIVND (reference sequence). V shed 9 bases and J shed 5 bases, with 14 bases lying between them. In nucleotides, the CDR3 is TGTGCCAGCCAGGGGATGCCAAACGAGCAGTACTTC. It encodes CASQGMPNEQYF. The full variable domain, in which reference TRBV19 and TRBJ2-7 provide the parts outside the CDR3, is DGGITQSPKYLFRKEGQNVTLSCEQNLNHDAMYWYRQDPGQGLRLIYYSQIVNDFQKGDIAEGYSVSREKKESFPLTVTSAQKNPTAFYLCASQGMPNEQYFGPGTRLTVT.

The chain is built from TRBV6-5 and TRBJ2-7; 7 bases match TRBD1. V trimming: 6 bases; J trimming: 4 bases; junction bases outside the gene matches: 6. The CDR3 has 13 residues. Germline loops: CDR1 MNHEY, CDR2 SVGAGI. As DNA, the CDR3 is TGTGCCAGCAGCATTGACAGGGATTACGAGCAGTACTTC. It codes for CASSIDRDYEQYF.

The genes are TRBV6-5 and TRBJ2-2; a weak D match, TRBD1 (5 bases). The CDR3 extends over 14 amino acids. Trimming left V 4 bases short and J 7 bases short, with 13 bases between. The germline V gene has CDR1 MNHEY and CDR2 SVGAGI. The CDR3: CASSSPGLGGELFF. DNA for the CDR3: TGTGCCAGCAGTTCCCCAGGGCTGGGCGGGGAGCTGTTTTTT.

This clone occurred a few times. The chain is built from TRBV18 and TRBJ1-5; D uncertain. The length of the CDR3 is 15 residues. V was pared by 3 bases and J by 2 bases, with 11 bases between. Germline CDR1 is KGHSH and CDR2 is LQKENI. The CDR3 region is CASSPAGGGNQPQHF. As DNA, the CDR3 is TGTGCCAGCTCACCGGCAGGAGGCGGCAATCAGCCCCAGCATTTT. Complete variable domain (other parts from reference TRBV18 and TRBJ1-5): NAGVMQNPRHLVRRRGQEARLRCSPMKGHSHVYWYRQLPEEGLKFMVYLQKENIIDESGMPKERFSAEFPKEGPSILRIQQVVRGDSAAYFCASSPAGGGNQPQHFGDGTRLSIL.

This rearrangement joins TRBV6-1 to TRBJ2-1; 13 positions agree with TRBD2. This CDR3 region has 17 residues. Per the germline V gene, CDR1 is MNHNS and CDR2 is SASEGT. The V gene end was trimmed by 0 bases and the J gene end by 4 bases; junction bases not matched to a gene: 3. CDR3 sequence reads: CASSEATSGGEYNEQFF. The CDR3 nucleotides read TGTGCCAGCAGTGAAGCTACTAGCGGGGGGGAGTACAATGAGCAGTTCTTC.

This sequence joins TRBV19 and TRBJ1-5; D possibly corresponds to TRBD1 (6 bases). V dropped 3 bases and J dropped 7 bases, with 16 bases sitting between them. CDR3 length equals 15 residues. CDR1 and CDR2 from the germline V gene are LNHDA and SQIVND (reference sequence). The CDR3 sequence: CASSMGAGAGQPQHF. The CDR3 bases are TGTGCCAGTAGTATGGGTGCAGGGGCTGGGCAGCCCCAGCATTTT.

J is TRBJ2-5 and V is TRBV5-1, with D possibly matching TRBD2 (5 bases). CDR1 is SGHRS and CDR2 is YFSETQ in the germline V gene. V was trimmed by 5 bases and J by 5 bases, leaving 13 bases between them. The CDR3 extends over 13 amino acids. The CDR3 here is CASSSRLTETQYF. In nucleotides, the CDR3 is TGCGCCAGCAGTTCTCGACTAACGGAGACCCAGTACTTC.

The chain couples TRBV7-9 to TRBJ2-7; 10 bases align to TRBD1. The CDR3 is 15 residues long. V shed 5 bases, J shed 2 bases, and the junction held 6 bases outside the gene matches. CDR1 is SEHNR, CDR2 FQNEAQ, per germline (reference sequence). CDR3 bases: TGTGCCAGCAGCACATGGGACAGGGGTCCCTACGAGCAGTACTTC. Encoded protein: CASSTWDRGPYEQYF.

The chain combines TRBV9 with TRBJ2-7; 10 bases match TRBD1. The CDR3 totals 12 residues. The germline gives CDR1 SGDLS, CDR2 YYNGEE. J lost 9 bases, V lost 3 bases, and 3 bases had no gene match. CDR3 nucleotide sequence: TGTGCCAGCAGCGCCGGGACAGGGGTGCAGTACTTC. Protein product: CASSAGTGVQYF.

In this sample, this clone turned up a few times. The rearrangement links TRBV30 to TRBJ2-1, with a tentative D call TRBD2 (6 bases). This CDR3 spans 11 amino acids. CDR1 GTSNPN and CDR2 SVGIG come from the germline V gene (reference sequence). With 2 bases removed from V and 13 bases from J, the gap between germline ends came to 12 bases. The CDR3 here is CAWSPPGLQFF. The CDR3 DNA sequence: TGTGCCTGGAGTCCCCCGGGACTCCAGTTCTTC. Variable domain in full (rest from reference TRBV30 and TRBJ2-1): SQTIHQWPATLVQPVGSPLSLECTVEGTSNPNLYWYRQAAGRGLQLLFYSVGIGQISSEVPQNLSASRPQDRQFILSSKKLLLSDSGFYLCAWSPPGLQFFGPGTRLTVL.

The chain has TRBV19 and TRBJ2-3; 7 nucleotides line up with TRBD2. The CDR3 runs 16 residues. Germline V gene sequence: CDR1 LNHDA, CDR2 SQIVND (reference sequence). V shed 7 bases and J 7 bases; nucleotides not matched to a gene: 17. CDR3 sequence: CASTPRASGIGHTQYF. The CDR3 nucleotides read TGTGCCAGTACCCCCCGCGCTAGCGGTATTGGTCATACGCAGTATTTT. Using reference TRBV19 and TRBJ2-3 for the parts outside the CDR3, the full variable domain is DGGITQSPKYLFRKEGQNVTLSCEQNLNHDAMYWYRQDPGQGLRLIYYSQIVNDFQKGDIAEGYSVSREKKESFPLTVTSAQKNPTAFYLCASTPRASGIGHTQYFGPGTRLTVL.